One sample yielded the 15 T cell receptor beta chains listed below, sequenced in a study of post-analysis software for immune sequencing data. The study's findings and limits: Elevated frequency relative to controls characterized several TRBV segments in patients, TRBV5-6, TRBV5-1 and TRBV20-1 among them.

No antigens are known for them. TCR beta cDNA libraries included unique molecular identifiers. TCRdb reprocessed the PCR reads with MiXCR, giving one entry per CDR3 protein. The sample contains roughly 570,000 distinct CDR3 sequences, under 40% of which appear only once. Material for sequencing was blood. These receptors originate from a girl aged 2-17 years with multiple sclerosis.

This clonotype occurred a few times. The V gene is TRBV6-1, the J gene TRBJ2-4; 8 bases are a match to TRBD1. The DNA end is more similar to TRBJ2-7, so the J call may be wrong. From germline, CDR1 is MNHNS and CDR2 SASEGT. The CDR3 is 16 residues long. The CDR3 DNA reads as TGTGCCAGCAGCGGAATGGAGGACAGGGTGTACTACGAGCAGTACTTC. This sequence encodes CASSGMEDRVYYEQYF.

In this sample, this clonotype turned up once. The J gene is TRBJ2-1, the V gene TRBV9; 8 bases map to TRBD2. From germline, CDR1 is SGDLS and CDR2 YYNGEE. V shed 4 bases and J 8 bases; nucleotides not matched to a gene: 11. The CDR3 has 15 residues. This CDR3 is CASSPRGGGIDEQFF. The CDR3 coding sequence is TGTGCCAGCAGCCCCCGGGGGGGAGGCATAGATGAGCAGTTCTTC. The variable domain in full, with the rest retrieved from reference TRBV9 and TRBJ2-1, is DSGVTQTPKHLITATGQRVTLRCSPRSGDLSVYWYQQSLDQGLQFLIQYYNGEERAKGNILERFSAQQFPDLHSELNLSSLELGDSALYFCASSPRGGGIDEQFFGPGTRLTVL.

This clonotype was observed a single time. The V call is TRBV5-1, the J call TRBJ1-2; D possibly corresponds to TRBD1 (5 bases). The CDR3 has 15 amino acids. V dropped 0 bases and J dropped 6 bases, with 15 bases sitting between them. CDR1 and CDR2 (germline): SGHRS, YFSETQ. CDR3 region: CASSLVGRVFDGYTF. CDR3 DNA sequence: TGCGCCAGCAGCTTGGTTGGCAGGGTATTCGATGGCTACACCTTC.

The genes are TRBV29-1 and TRBJ2-3, with D possibly called TRBD1 or TRBD2 (5 bases each). Trimming cost V 5 bases and J 2 bases, with 11 bases left between them. Germline assignment: CDR1 SQVTM and CDR2 ANQGSEA. The CDR3 spans 13 residues. CDR3 coding DNA: TGCAGCGTTTGGGGTGGGACCACAGATACGCAGTATTTT. It translates to CSVWGGTTDTQYF.

This CDR3 reads CSASRAGLYNEQFF. CDR3 bases: TGCAGTGCTAGCCGGGCAGGGTTATACAATGAGCAGTTCTTC. This chain links TRBV20-1 with TRBJ2-1, with D perhaps matching TRBD1 (5 bases). The CDR3 has 14 amino acids. V lost 3 bases and J lost 4, with 13 bases in between. Germline lookup yields CDR1 DFQATT and CDR2 SNEGSKA (reference sequence).

Only a few counts were recorded for this clonotype. The chain combines TRBV20-1 with TRBJ1-2; D remains unclear. This CDR3 region has 15 residues. Germline V gene sequence: CDR1 DFQATT, CDR2 SNEGSKA (reference sequence). Deletions cut 6 bases from V and 1 base from J, with 18 bases between. This CDR3 reads CSAPAPSKVNYGYTF. CDR3 sequence (DNA): TGCAGTGCCCCGGCGCCCAGTAAGGTTAACTATGGCTACACCTTC.

This clonotype was picked up a small number of times. V and J are TRBV5-1 and TRBJ1-1, with TRBD1 matching 7 bases. The CDR3 consists of 14 residues. Germline values: CDR1 SGHRS, CDR2 YFSETQ. V lost 0 bases, J lost 11 bases, and 10 bases stayed unmatched. The CDR3 here is CASSLGGTVDPAFF. The CDR3, as DNA: TGCGCCAGCAGCTTGGGGGGGACAGTTGATCCGGCTTTCTTT. Together with reference TRBV5-1 and TRBJ1-1, the CDR3 gives the full variable domain: KAGVTQTPRYLIKTRGQQVTLSCSPISGHRSVSWYQQTPGQGLQFLFEYFSETQRNKGNFPGRFSGRQFSNSRSEMNVSTLELGDSALYLCASSLGGTVDPAFFGQGTRLTVV.

The chain links TRBV12-3 or TRBV12-4 to TRBJ1-1; TRBD1 might be the D (6 bases). The CDR3 length is 16 residues. The V and J ends lost 0 bases and 6 bases respectively, with 17 bases between them. The CDR3 bases are TGTGCCAGCAGTTTAGCCAGGGGAAGTGGGGACGCTGAAGCTTTCTTT. Translating gives CASSLARGSGDAEAFF.

In this sample, this clonotype turned up a few times. The V call is TRBV3-1, the J call TRBJ2-1; TRBD1 matches at 9 bases. This CDR3 comprises 16 residues. CDR1 is LGHDT and CDR2 is YNNKEL in the germline V gene (reference sequence). Trimming cost V 3 bases and J 9 bases; bases outside gene matches: 12. This CDR3 reads CASSQGDREWVGEQFF. The DNA for the CDR3 is TGTGCCAGCAGCCAGGGGGACAGGGAATGGGTCGGTGAGCAGTTCTTC.

The CDR3 sequence is CATSRSSPSGTDTQYF. The CDR3 coding sequence is TGTGCCACCAGCAGATCCTCTCCCTCAGGCACAGATACGCAGTATTTT. The chain employs TRBV15 and TRBJ2-3; no definite D call. CDR3 length: 16 residues. The ends were cut back, 2 bases at V and 1 base at J, with 13 bases in the middle. The germline V gene has CDR1 LNHNV and CDR2 YYDKDF (reference sequence).

This clonotype was found a few times. V usage is TRBV6-5 and J usage is TRBJ1-2; no firm D call. The germline V gene has CDR1 MNHEY and CDR2 SVGAGI. The V gene lost 0 bases and the J gene lost 6 bases, with 14 bases spanning the gap. The length of the CDR3 is 15 residues. The CDR3 nucleotides are TGTGCCAGCAGTTACTCGATTGGTAGGGCGAATGGCTACACCTTC. This encodes CASSYSIGRANGYTF.

This clonotype was seen a handful of times. The J gene is TRBJ2-7, the V gene TRBV12-3 or TRBV12-4; possibly TRBD1 for D (6 bases). The CDR3 length is 13 residues. V was trimmed by 7 bases and J by 0 bases, leaving 10 bases between them. CDR3 nucleotides: TGTGCCAGCAACCAAGGGGGCTCCTACGAGCAGTACTTC. Protein sequence: CASNQGGSYEQYF.

The rearrangement joins TRBV6-1 to TRBJ2-7, with a weak D call TRBD2 (6 bases). V lost 4 bases, J lost 5 bases, and 12 bases lay in between. Germline CDR1 and CDR2: MNHNS and SASEGT. This CDR3 is 13 amino acids long. CDR3 in amino acids: CASSGQRGNEQYF. The CDR3 DNA is TGTGCCAGCAGTGGACAGCGCGGGAACGAGCAGTACTTC.

The chain has TRBV4-1 and TRBJ1-5; D is unclear. The CDR3 is 16 residues long. Trimming shortened V by 0 bases and J by 0 bases, and 9 bases separated the two germline ends. Germline CDR1 reads MGHRA; CDR2 reads YSYEKL. The DNA for the CDR3 is TGCGCCAGCAGCCAAGAATCCGCCTATAGCAATCAGCCCCAGCATTTT. Translating gives CASSQESAYSNQPQHF.

This chain uses TRBV3-1 with TRBJ1-1; 12 bases fit TRBD1. Germline CDR1 is LGHDT and CDR2 is YNNKEL (reference sequence). The V segment lost 4 bases and the J segment 4 bases; nucleotides outside the gene matches: 7. The CDR3 length is 16 residues. The CDR3, as DNA: TGTGCCAGCAGCCCGGGGACAGGGGGCGCGGGCACTGAAGCTTTCTTT. Residues: CASSPGTGGAGTEAFF.